This record covers a single TCR beta chain. The antigen remains undetermined. These data belong to a study of response to subunit inactivated influenza vaccine. Regarding the study as a whole: T cells newly recruited by each seasonal influenza vaccination are few, the authors suggested.

TCRdb processed the RT-PCR reads anew with MiXCR; each CDR3 protein has one entry. The data show approximately 680,000 distinct CDR3 sequences, 15% to 18% seen once. The V gene's germline CDR1 is LNHNV and CDR2 YYDKDF (reference sequence). The CDR3 runs to 14 residues. Trimming cost V 1 base and J 7 bases, with 11 bases left between them. The chain uses TRBV15 and TRBJ1-5, with D unclear. This clonotype originated in a man aged 45-65 years who received an inactivated influenza vaccine. The input for sequencing was PBMCs from blood, taken 11 to 12 days after vaccination. The CDR3 region has the DNA TGTGCCACCAGCAGAGGGACGGGGTTGCAGCCCCAGCATTTT. This encodes CATSRGTGLQPQHF.